This TCR beta chain was sequenced for a study of monozygotic twins with inflammatory bowel disease. Study results and caveats: Healthy co-twins exceeded IBD patients in TCRbeta diversity as measured by inverse Simpson.

The CDR3 spans 15 residues. CDR1 and CDR2 from the germline V gene are SEHNR and FQNEAQ (reference sequence). Comments on this clonotype: Its cognate antigen is unknown.

For every sample, eight separate reactions were used to make cDNA. Researchers used template switching to add UMIs featuring a 6-nucleotide sample barcode. From the 5' RACE reads, TCRdb lists one entry per CDR3 protein and no DNA. The sample includes around 450,000 distinct CDR3 sequences. Sequencing was carried out using blood. The chain uses TRBV7-9 and TRBJ2-6; as DNA is missing, the TRBD1 call by TCRdb cannot be tested. The receptor was isolated from a human donor with ulcerative colitis or Crohn's disease, or a healthy co-twin of an affected twin (not recorded which). CDR3 amino acids: CASSSRSAGANVLTF.